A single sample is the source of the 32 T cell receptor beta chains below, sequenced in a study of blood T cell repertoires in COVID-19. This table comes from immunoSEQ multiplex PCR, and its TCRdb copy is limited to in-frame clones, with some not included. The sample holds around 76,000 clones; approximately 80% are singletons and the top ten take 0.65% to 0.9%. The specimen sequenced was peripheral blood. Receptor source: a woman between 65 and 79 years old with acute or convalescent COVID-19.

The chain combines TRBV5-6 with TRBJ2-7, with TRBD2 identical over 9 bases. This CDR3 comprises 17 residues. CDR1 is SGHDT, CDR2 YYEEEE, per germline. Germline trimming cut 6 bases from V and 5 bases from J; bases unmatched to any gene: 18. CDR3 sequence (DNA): TGTGCCAGCACCCTCCTCGGCTTGGCGGGAGGGAGAGACGAGCAGTACTTC. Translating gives CASTLLGLAGGRDEQYF. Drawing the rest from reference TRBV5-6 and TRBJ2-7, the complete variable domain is DAGVTQSPTHLIKTRGQQVTLRCSPKSGHDTVSWYQQALGQGPQFIFQYYEEEERQRGNFPDRFSGHQFPNYSSELNVNALLLGDSALYLCASTLLGLAGGRDEQYFGPGTRLTVT.

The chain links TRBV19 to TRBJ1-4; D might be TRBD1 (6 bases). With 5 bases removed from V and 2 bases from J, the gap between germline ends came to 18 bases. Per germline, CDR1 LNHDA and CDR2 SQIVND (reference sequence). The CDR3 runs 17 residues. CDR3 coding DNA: TGTGCCAGTAGTCGTCCTCGGGGGGCCGGGACTAATGAAAAACTGTTTTTT. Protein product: CASSRPRGAGTNEKLFF. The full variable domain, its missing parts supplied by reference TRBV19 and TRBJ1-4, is DGGITQSPKYLFRKEGQNVTLSCEQNLNHDAMYWYRQDPGQGLRLIYYSQIVNDFQKGDIAEGYSVSREKKESFPLTVTSAQKNPTAFYLCASSRPRGAGTNEKLFFGSGTQLSVL.

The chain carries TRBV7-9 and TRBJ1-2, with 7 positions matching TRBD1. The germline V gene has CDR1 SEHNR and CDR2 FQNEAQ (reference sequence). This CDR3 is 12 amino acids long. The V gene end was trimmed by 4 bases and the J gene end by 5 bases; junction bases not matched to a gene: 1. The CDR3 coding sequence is TGTGCCAGCAGCTCACAGGGGTATGGCTACACCTTC. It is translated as CASSSQGYGYTF. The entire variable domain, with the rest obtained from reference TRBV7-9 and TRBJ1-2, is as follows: DTGVSQNPRHKITKRGQNVTFRCDPISEHNRLYWYRQTLGQGPEFLTYFQNEAQLEKSRLLSDRFSAERPKGSFSTLEIQRTEQGDSAMYLCASSSQGYGYTFGSGTRLTVV.

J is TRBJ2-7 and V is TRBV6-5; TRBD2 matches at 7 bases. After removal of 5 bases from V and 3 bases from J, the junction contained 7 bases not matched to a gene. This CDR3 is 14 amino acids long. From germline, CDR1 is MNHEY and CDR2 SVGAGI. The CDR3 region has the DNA TGTGCCAGCAGTCCGTCGGGACTACACTACGAGCAGTACTTC. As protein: CASSPSGLHYEQYF.

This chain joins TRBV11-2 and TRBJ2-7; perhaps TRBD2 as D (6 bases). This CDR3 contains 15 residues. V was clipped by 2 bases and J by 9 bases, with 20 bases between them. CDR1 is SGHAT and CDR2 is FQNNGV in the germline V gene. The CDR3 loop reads CASSLWLASRSGQYF. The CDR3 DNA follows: TGTGCCAGCAGCTTATGGCTAGCGTCTCGGTCCGGGCAGTACTTC.

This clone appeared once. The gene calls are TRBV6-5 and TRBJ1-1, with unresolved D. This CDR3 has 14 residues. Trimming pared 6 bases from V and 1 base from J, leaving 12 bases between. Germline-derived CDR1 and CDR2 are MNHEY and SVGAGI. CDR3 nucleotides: TGTGCCAGCAGCGCTGCACTTTCGAACACTGAAGCTTTCTTT. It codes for CASSAALSNTEAFF.

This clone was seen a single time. The chain's CDR3 is CASSSLQVFQPQHF. The CDR3 DNA follows: TGTGCCAGCAGCTCCCTCCAGGTCTTCCAGCCCCAGCATTTT. This chain links TRBV7-2 with TRBJ1-5; D remains ambiguous. Per germline, CDR1 SGHTA and CDR2 FQGNSA. This CDR3 is built from 14 residues. V was clipped by 4 bases and J by 7 bases, with 14 bases between them.

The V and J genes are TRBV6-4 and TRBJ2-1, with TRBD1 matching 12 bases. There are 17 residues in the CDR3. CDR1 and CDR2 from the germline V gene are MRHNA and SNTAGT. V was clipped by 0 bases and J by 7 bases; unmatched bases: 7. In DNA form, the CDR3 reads TGTGCCAGCAGTGACTCTTATAGGGACAGGGGGCGGAATGAGCAGTTCTTC. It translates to CASSDSYRDRGRNEQFF.

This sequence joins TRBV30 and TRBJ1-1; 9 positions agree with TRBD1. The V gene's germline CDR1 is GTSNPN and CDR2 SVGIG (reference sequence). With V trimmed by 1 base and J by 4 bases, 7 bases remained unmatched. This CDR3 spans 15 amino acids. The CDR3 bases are TGTGCCTGGAGTGAGGGACTGACAGGGGGCACTGAAGCTTTCTTT. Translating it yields CAWSEGLTGGTEAFF.

The CDR3 sequence is CASSPGGAPETQYF. The CDR3 DNA follows: TGTGCCAGCAGCCCCGGGGGGGCCCCAGAGACCCAGTACTTC. This chain uses TRBV3-1 (or the pseudogene TRBV3-2) with TRBJ2-5; 8 nucleotides align to TRBD2. The germline CDR1 and CDR2 sequences are LGHDT and YNNKEL (reference sequence). This CDR3 has 14 residues. J gave up 4 bases and V 4 bases, and 5 bases lay outside the gene matches.

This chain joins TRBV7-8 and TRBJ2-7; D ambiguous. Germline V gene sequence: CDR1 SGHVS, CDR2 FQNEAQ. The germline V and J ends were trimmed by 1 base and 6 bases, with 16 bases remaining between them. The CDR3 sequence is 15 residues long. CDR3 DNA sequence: TGTGCCAGCAGCTTAGGGGCAGCCCTTAGTTCCGAGCAGTACTTC. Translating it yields CASSLGAALSSEQYF.

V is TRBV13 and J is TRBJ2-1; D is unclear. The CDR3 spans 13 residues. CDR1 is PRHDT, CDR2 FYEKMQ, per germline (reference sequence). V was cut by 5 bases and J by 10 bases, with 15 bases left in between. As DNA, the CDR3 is TGTGCCAGCAGCACCTACGTCGCTCGGGAGCAGTTCTTC. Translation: CASSTYVAREQFF.

The CDR3 coding sequence is TGTGCCTGGAGTGGACAGGGGATGGAGACCCAGTACTTC. It translates to CAWSGQGMETQYF. The chain is built from TRBV30 and TRBJ2-5; 8 positions match TRBD1. The CDR3 length is 13 residues. Germline V CDR1 and CDR2: GTSNPN, SVGIG (reference sequence). V lost 1 base to trimming and J lost 5 bases; unmatched junction nucleotides: 3.

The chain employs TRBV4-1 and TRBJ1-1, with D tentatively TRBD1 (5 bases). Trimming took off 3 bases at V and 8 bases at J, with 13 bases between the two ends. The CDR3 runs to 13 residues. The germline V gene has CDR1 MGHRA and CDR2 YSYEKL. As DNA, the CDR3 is TGCGCCAGCAGCCACGTTGGGGCATGGGAAGCTTTCTTT. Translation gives CASSHVGAWEAFF.

The CDR3 DNA is TGTGCCAGCGGAGACGGAACCTACGAGCAGTACTTC. Translated, it gives CASGDGTYEQYF. V is TRBV12-3 or TRBV12-4 and J is TRBJ2-7; unclear D gene. The CDR3 runs 12 residues. Between the trimmed V and J ends, which lost 8 bases and 2 bases, there was a span of 10 bases.

The CDR3 reads CSASLDRGGEAFF. In DNA form, the CDR3 reads TGCAGTGCTAGTCTGGACAGGGGGGGCGAAGCTTTCTTT. The chain has TRBV20-1 and TRBJ1-1; 10 positions match TRBD1. CDR3 length: 13 residues. Germline V gives CDR1 DFQATT, CDR2 SNEGSKA (reference sequence). J lost 8 bases, V lost 3 bases, and 6 bases had no gene match.

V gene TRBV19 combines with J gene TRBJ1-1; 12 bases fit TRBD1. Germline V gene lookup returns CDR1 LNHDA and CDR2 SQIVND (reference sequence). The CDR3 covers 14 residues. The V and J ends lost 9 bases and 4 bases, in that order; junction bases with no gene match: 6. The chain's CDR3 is CASGDRGQGTEAFF. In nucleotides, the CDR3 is TGTGCCAGCGGGGACAGGGGGCAAGGCACTGAAGCTTTCTTT.

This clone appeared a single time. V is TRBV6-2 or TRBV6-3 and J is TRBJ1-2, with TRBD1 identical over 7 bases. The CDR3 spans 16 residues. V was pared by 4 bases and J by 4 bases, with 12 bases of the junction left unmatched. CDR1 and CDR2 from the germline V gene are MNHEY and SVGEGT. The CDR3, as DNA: TGTGCCAGCAGTTTACTCGGGACAGACGGGATCTATGGCTACACCTTC. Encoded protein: CASSLLGTDGIYGYTF.

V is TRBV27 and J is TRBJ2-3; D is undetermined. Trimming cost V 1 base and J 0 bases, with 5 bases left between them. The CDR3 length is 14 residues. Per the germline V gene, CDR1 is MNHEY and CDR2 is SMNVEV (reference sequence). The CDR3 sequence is CASSLWPSTDTQYF. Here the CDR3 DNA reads TGTGCCAGCAGTTTATGGCCAAGCACAGATACGCAGTATTTT.

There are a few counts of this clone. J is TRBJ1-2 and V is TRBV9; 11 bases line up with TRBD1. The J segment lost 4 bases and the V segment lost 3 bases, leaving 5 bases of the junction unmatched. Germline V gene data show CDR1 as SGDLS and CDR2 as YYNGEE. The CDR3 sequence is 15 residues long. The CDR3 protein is CASSEGTGGVYGYTF. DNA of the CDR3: TGTGCCAGCAGCGAAGGGACAGGGGGGGTCTATGGCTACACCTTC.

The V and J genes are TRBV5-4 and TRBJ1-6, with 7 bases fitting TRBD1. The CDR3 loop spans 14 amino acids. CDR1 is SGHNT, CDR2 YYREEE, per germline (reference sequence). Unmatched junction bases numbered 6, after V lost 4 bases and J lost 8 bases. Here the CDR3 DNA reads TGTGCCAGCAGCATGGGACAGACTTATTCACCCCTCCACTTT. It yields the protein CASSMGQTYSPLHF.

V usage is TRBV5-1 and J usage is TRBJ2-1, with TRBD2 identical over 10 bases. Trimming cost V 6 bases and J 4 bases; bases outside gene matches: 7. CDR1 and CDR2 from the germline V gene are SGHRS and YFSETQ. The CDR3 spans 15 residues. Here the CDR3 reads CASTLTSGVYNEQFF. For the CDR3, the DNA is TGCGCCAGCACCCTTACTAGCGGGGTATACAATGAGCAGTTCTTC.

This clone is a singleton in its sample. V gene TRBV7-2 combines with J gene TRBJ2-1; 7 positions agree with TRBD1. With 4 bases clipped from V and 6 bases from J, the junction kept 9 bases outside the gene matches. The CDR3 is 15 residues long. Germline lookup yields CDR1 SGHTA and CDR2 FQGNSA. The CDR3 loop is CASSSNTGAGNEQFF. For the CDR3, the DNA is TGTGCCAGCAGCTCCAACACAGGGGCCGGCAATGAGCAGTTCTTC.

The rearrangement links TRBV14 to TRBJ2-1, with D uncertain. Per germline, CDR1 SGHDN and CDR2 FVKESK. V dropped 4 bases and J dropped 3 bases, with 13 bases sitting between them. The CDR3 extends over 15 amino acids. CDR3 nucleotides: TGTGCCAGCAGCCTCGGGTACCTTATCTACAATGAGCAGTTCTTC. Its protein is CASSLGYLIYNEQFF. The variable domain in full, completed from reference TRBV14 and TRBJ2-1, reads EAGVTQFPSHSVIEKGQTVTLRCDPISGHDNLYWYRRVMGKEIKFLLHFVKESKQDESGMPNNRFLAERTGGTYSTLKVQPAELEDSGVYFCASSLGYLIYNEQFFGPGTRLTVL.

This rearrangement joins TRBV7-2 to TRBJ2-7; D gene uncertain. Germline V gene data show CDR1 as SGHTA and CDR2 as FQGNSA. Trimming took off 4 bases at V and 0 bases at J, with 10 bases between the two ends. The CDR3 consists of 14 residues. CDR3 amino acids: CASSSRGSSYEQYF. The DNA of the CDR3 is TGTGCCAGCAGCTCCCGCGGCAGCTCCTACGAGCAGTACTTC.

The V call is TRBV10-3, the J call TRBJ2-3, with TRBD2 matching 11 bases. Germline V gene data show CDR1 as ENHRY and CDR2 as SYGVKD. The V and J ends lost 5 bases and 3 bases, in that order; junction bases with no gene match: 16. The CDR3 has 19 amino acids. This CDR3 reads CAISRLAGRLMQGTDTQYF. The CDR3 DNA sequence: TGTGCCATCAGTCGACTAGCGGGGAGACTAATGCAAGGGACAGATACGCAGTATTTT.

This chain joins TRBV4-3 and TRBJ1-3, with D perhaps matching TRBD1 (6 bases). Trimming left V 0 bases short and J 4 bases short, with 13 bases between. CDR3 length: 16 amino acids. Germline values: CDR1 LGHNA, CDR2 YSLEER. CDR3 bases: TGCGCCAGCAGCCAAGATCGGGGGGCAGGAGGAAACACCATATATTTT. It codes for CASSQDRGAGGNTIYF.

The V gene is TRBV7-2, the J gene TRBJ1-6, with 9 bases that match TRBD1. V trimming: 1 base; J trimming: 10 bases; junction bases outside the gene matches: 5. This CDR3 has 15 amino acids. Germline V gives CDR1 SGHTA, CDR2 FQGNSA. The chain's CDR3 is CASSLDGTGISPLHF. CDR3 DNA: TGTGCCAGCAGCTTAGATGGGACAGGGATCTCACCCCTCCACTTT.

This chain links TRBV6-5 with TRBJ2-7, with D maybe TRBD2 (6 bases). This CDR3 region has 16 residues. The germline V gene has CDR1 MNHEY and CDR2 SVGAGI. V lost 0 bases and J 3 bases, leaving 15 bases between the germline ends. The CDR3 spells CASSYSITGGLYEQYF. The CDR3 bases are TGTGCCAGCAGTTACTCGATTACTGGGGGACTCTACGAGCAGTACTTC.

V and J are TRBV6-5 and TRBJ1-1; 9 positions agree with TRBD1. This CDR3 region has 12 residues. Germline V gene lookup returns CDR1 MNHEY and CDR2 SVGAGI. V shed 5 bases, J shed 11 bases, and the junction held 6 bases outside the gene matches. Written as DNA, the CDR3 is TGTGCCAGCAGTATCTGGGACAGGGACGCTTTCTTT. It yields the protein CASSIWDRDAFF.

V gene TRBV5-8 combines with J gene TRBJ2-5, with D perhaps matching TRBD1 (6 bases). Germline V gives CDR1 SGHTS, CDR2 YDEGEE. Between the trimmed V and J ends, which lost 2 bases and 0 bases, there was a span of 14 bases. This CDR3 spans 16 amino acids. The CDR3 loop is CASSLGQLVYQETQYF. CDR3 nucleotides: TGTGCCAGCAGCTTAGGACAGTTGGTGTACCAAGAGACCCAGTACTTC.

The CDR3 is CASSSGQDNGELFF. The CDR3 bases are TGTGCCAGCAGTTCGGGACAGGATAACGGGGAGCTGTTTTTT. The chain links TRBV28 to TRBJ2-2; TRBD1 agrees at 8 bases. Germline CDR1 MDHEN, CDR2 SYDVKM. With 4 bases clipped from V and 7 bases from J, the junction kept 5 bases outside the gene matches. The CDR3 loop spans 14 amino acids.